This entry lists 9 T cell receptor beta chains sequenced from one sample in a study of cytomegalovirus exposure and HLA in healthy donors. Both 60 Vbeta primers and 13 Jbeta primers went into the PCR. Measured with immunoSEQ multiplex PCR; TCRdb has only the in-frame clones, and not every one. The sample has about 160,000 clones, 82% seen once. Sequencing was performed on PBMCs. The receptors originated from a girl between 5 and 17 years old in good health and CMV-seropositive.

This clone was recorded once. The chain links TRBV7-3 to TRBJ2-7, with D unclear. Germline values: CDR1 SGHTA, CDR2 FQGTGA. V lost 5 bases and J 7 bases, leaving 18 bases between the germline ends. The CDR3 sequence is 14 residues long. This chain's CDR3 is CASSPTPFPREQYF. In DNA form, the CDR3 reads TGTGCCAGCAGCCCTACGCCCTTCCCGAGAGAGCAGTACTTC.

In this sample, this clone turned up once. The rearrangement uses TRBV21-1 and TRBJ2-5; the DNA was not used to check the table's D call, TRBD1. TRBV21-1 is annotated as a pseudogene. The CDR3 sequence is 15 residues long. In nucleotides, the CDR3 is TGTGCCAGCAGCGAACAGGGGCATGCCCTGGAGACCCAGTACTTC. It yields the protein CASSEQGHALETQYF.

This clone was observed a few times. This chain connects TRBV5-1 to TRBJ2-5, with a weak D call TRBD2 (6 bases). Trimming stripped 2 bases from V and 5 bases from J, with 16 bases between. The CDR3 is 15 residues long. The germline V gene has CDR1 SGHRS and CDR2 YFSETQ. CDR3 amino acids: CASSFFPGGGETQYF. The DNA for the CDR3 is TGCGCCAGCAGCTTCTTCCCCGGAGGAGGGGAGACCCAGTACTTC.

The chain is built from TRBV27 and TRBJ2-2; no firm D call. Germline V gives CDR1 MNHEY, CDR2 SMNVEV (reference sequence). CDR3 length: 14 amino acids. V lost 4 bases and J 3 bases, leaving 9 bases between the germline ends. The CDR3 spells CASSSRLDTGELFF. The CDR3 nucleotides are TGTGCCAGCAGTTCCAGGTTGGACACCGGGGAGCTGTTTTTT.

CDR3 sequence reads: CASSLEQGGYGYTF. Here the CDR3 DNA reads TGTGCCAGCAGTTTAGAACAGGGTGGCTATGGCTACACCTTC. The V gene is TRBV28, the J gene TRBJ1-2, with a weak D call TRBD1 (6 bases). V shed 2 bases and J shed 4 bases, with 11 bases lying between them. The CDR3 is 14 residues long. CDR1 is MDHEN, CDR2 SYDVKM, per germline.

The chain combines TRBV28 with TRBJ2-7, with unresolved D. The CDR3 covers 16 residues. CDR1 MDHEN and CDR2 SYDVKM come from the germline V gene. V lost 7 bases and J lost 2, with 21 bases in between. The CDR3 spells CASIPASQYNPYEQYF. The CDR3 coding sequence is TGTGCCAGCATTCCAGCGTCCCAGTACAATCCCTACGAGCAGTACTTC. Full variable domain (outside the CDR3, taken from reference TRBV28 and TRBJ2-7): DVKVTQSSRYLVKRTGEKVFLECVQDMDHENMFWYRQDPGLGLRLIYFSYDVKMKEKGDIPEGYSVSREKKERFSLILESASTNQTSMYLCASIPASQYNPYEQYFGPGTRLTVT.

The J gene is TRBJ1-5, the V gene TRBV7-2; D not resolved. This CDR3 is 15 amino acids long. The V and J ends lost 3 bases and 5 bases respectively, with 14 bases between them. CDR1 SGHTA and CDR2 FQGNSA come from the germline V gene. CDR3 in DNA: TGTGCCAGCAGCTTCAGTGGGGAGAGGGATCAGCCCCAGCATTTT. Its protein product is CASSFSGERDQPQHF.

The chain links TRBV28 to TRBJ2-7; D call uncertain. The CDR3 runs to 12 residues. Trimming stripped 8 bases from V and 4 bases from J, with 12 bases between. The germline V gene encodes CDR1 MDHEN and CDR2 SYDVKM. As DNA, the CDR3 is TGTGCCAGCTCGTCACCCCTATACGAGCAGTACTTC. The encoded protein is CASSSPLYEQYF.

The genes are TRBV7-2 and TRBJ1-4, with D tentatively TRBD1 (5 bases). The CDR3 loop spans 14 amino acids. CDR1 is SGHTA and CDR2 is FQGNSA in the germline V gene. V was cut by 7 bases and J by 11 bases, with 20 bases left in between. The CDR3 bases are TGTGCCAGCACCGTCGGGACGCCGGGAGACAAACTGTTTTTT. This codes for CASTVGTPGDKLFF.